The 20 T cell receptor beta chains below come from one sample, sequenced in a study of regulatory T cells in long-lasting Graves disease. As to time point: persistent/refractory GD, antithyroid drugs over 5 years with positive TRAb. With RNA extracted from PBMCs as input, the TCR library was made. Through Arm-PCR of CDR3 regions and iRepertoire HTBI primers, TCR beta libraries were built. One entry per CDR3 protein, called by TCRdb with MiXCR from the multiplex PCR reads. This table has over 650,000 distinct CDR3 sequences, 30% appearing once. The sample here was peripheral blood mononuclear cells (PBMCs), taken when the disease was refractory, from a patient treated with antithyroid drugs. The receptors derive from a female donor with Graves disease.

This clonotype was counted between two and nine times. The genes are TRBV6-1 and TRBJ1-1; 11 nucleotides agree with TRBD1. The trim removed 6 bases at V and 1 base at J, leaving 10 bases unmatched. The germline V gene encodes CDR1 MNHNS and CDR2 SASEGT. The CDR3 sequence is 17 residues long. CDR3 nucleotide sequence: TGTGCCAGCAGAACCCCAGGACAGGGGGCCCGGAACACTGAAGCTTTCTTT. Translation: CASRTPGQGARNTEAFF.

The chain is built from TRBV6-1 and TRBJ2-1, with D maybe TRBD2 (6 bases). V dropped 0 bases and J dropped 1 base, with 7 bases sitting between them. The CDR3 sequence is 15 residues long. Germline V gene data show CDR1 as MNHNS and CDR2 as SASEGT. CDR3: CASSEAAGSYNEQFF. In DNA, the CDR3 is TGTGCCAGCAGTGAAGCTGCGGGATCCTACAATGAGCAGTTCTTC.

This clonotype has just a few counts. V and J are TRBV19 and TRBJ1-4, with D perhaps matching TRBD1 (5 bases). Germline loops: CDR1 LNHDA, CDR2 SQIVND (reference sequence). V lost 6 bases and J 3 bases, leaving 11 bases between the germline ends. CDR3 length: 14 amino acids. The CDR3 DNA reads TGTGCCAGTAGCACTGGAGGGGCTAATGAAAAACTGTTTTTT. Translating gives CASSTGGANEKLFF.

This clonotype has only a few counts. The chain employs TRBV5-1 and TRBJ1-6, with a weak D call TRBD1 (6 bases). The CDR3 loop spans 14 amino acids. Germline values: CDR1 SGHRS, CDR2 YFSETQ. Trimming removed 1 base at V and 8 bases at J, with 10 bases between. CDR3 loop: CASSLQGLDSPLHF. The DNA for the CDR3 is TGCGCCAGCAGCTTGCAGGGGCTAGATTCACCCCTCCACTTT.

This clonotype has at least ten counts. This rearrangement joins TRBV12-3 or TRBV12-4 to TRBJ2-5; 12 nucleotides match TRBD1. The CDR3 loop spans 15 amino acids. With 3 bases clipped from V and 7 bases from J, the junction kept 6 bases outside the gene matches. The CDR3 DNA follows: TGTGCCAGCAGTTTGGGGACAGGGGGCACCGGGACCCAGTACTTC. Protein product: CASSLGTGGTGTQYF.

This clonotype was counted a few times. V gene TRBV6-1 combines with J gene TRBJ1-1; possibly TRBD1 for D (5 bases). Germline V lookup: CDR1 MNHNS, CDR2 SASEGT. This CDR3 spans 15 amino acids. V was shortened by 2 bases and J by 4 bases, with 14 bases between the two germline ends. The CDR3 sequence: CASSENEGWGTEAFF. The CDR3 DNA reads as TGTGCCAGCAGTGAAAATGAGGGGTGGGGCACTGAAGCTTTCTTT.

In its sample, this clonotype was seen a few times. This chain joins TRBV28 and TRBJ1-5; 7 bases are shared with TRBD1. Germline V CDR1 and CDR2: MDHEN, SYDVKM. The CDR3 has 14 amino acids. V lost 9 bases to trimming and J lost 6 bases; unmatched junction nucleotides: 11. The CDR3 DNA reads TGTGCCAGTGACAGGGTTTTCACTGGTCAGCCCCAGCATTTT. This sequence encodes CASDRVFTGQPQHF.

This chain uses TRBV29-1 with TRBJ2-2, with D maybe TRBD2 (6 bases). The CDR3 extends over 14 amino acids. Deletions cut 2 bases from V and 6 bases from J, with 13 bases between. The germline V gene encodes CDR1 SQVTM and CDR2 ANQGSEA. The CDR3, as DNA: TGCAGCGTTGAATCCGACGGGAGATCCGGGGAGCTGTTTTTT. This sequence encodes CSVESDGRSGELFF.

The chain uses TRBV2 and TRBJ1-5; no reliable D call. V lost 6 bases and J 0 bases, leaving 9 bases between the germline ends. In germline, CDR1 is SNHLY, CDR2 FYNNEI. The CDR3 has 14 residues. The CDR3 DNA reads TGTGCCAGCAGAGGATTAAATAGCAATCAGCCCCAGCATTTT. Translation gives CASRGLNSNQPQHF.

This clonotype was seen ten or more times. This chain joins TRBV6-1 and TRBJ1-1; D is unclear. This CDR3 spans 13 amino acids. Trimming removed 6 bases from V and 1 base from J, with 9 bases in between. Germline lookup yields CDR1 MNHNS and CDR2 SASEGT. CDR3: CASRNQPNTEAFF. The CDR3 nucleotides are TGTGCCAGCAGAAATCAGCCGAACACTGAAGCTTTCTTT.

This clonotype has ten or more counts. The V and J genes are TRBV12-3 or TRBV12-4 and TRBJ1-6, with a tentative D call TRBD1 (5 bases). CDR3 length: 17 residues. V gave up 6 bases and J gave up 8 bases, with 23 bases separating them. The CDR3 sequence is CASSRGVTAFVDSPLHF. CDR3 DNA sequence: TGTGCCAGCAGCCGGGGCGTTACCGCCTTTGTGGATTCACCCCTCCACTTT.

The V gene is TRBV29-1, the J gene TRBJ1-1; D not certain. CDR3 length: 13 amino acids. Per the germline V gene, CDR1 is SQVTM and CDR2 is ANQGSEA. V lost 4 bases and J 4 bases, leaving 13 bases between the germline ends. The CDR3, as DNA: TGCAGCGTTGGGACCGGGCTAGGCACTGAAGCTTTCTTT. Its translation: CSVGTGLGTEAFF.

This clonotype was seen a handful of times. The rearrangement joins TRBV11-2 to TRBJ2-7, with 9 bases aligning to TRBD1. Germline loops: CDR1 SGHAT, CDR2 FQNNGV. This CDR3 spans 15 amino acids. The junction had 5 bases not matched to a gene; V was cut back by 3 bases and J by 2 bases. CDR3 in DNA: TGTGCCAGCAGCTTCGACGGGACAGGGACCTACGAGCAGTACTTC. It is translated as CASSFDGTGTYEQYF.

The genes are TRBV5-1 and TRBJ1-2, with D possibly matching TRBD1 (5 bases). Germline CDR1 and CDR2: SGHRS and YFSETQ. This CDR3 region has 13 residues. V lost 3 bases and J 1 base, leaving 7 bases between the germline ends. The CDR3 protein is CASSSRDNYGYTF. The CDR3 DNA reads as TGCGCCAGCAGCTCCAGGGATAACTATGGCTACACCTTC.

In this sample, this clonotype turned up many times. The chain uses TRBV12-3 or TRBV12-4 and TRBJ2-7; 7 bases match TRBD2. The junction had 7 bases not matched to a gene; V was cut back by 7 bases and J by 1 base. The CDR3 runs 14 residues. The chain's CDR3 is CASNVAGVSYEQYF. The CDR3 DNA reads TGTGCCAGCAACGTGGCGGGGGTTTCCTACGAGCAGTACTTC.

The chain joins TRBV20-1 to TRBJ2-3, with 9 bases identical to TRBD2. Germline-derived CDR1 and CDR2 are DFQATT and SNEGSKA (reference sequence). This CDR3 contains 15 residues. With V trimmed by 6 bases and J by 4 bases, 11 bases remained unmatched. This CDR3 is CSAPTLAGRADTQYF. The CDR3 DNA follows: TGCAGTGCCCCTACCCTAGCGGGAAGGGCAGATACGCAGTATTTT.

A few counts support this clonotype. This rearrangement joins TRBV20-1 to TRBJ2-7; 10 nucleotides match TRBD2. CDR1 is DFQATT, CDR2 SNEGSKA, per germline (reference sequence). V trimming: 3 bases; J trimming: 0 bases; junction bases outside the gene matches: 11. This CDR3 is built from 17 residues. The CDR3 sequence is CSARPLAGAVNSYEQYF. For the CDR3, the DNA is TGCAGTGCTAGGCCCCTAGCGGGGGCGGTAAACTCCTACGAGCAGTACTTC.

This clonotype was recorded at least ten times. The rearrangement uses TRBV20-1 and TRBJ1-2, with 8 bases fitting TRBD1. CDR1 and CDR2 from the germline V gene are DFQATT and SNEGSKA (reference sequence). This CDR3 region has 13 residues. With 6 bases clipped from V and 3 bases from J, the junction kept 6 bases outside the gene matches. The CDR3 DNA reads as TGCAGTGCGGACAGGGATGAGGACTATGGCTACACCTTC. Translated: CSADRDEDYGYTF.

The chain has TRBV20-1 and TRBJ2-5; D is possibly TRBD2 (5 bases). The CDR3 extends over 14 amino acids. CDR1 and CDR2 (germline): DFQATT, SNEGSKA (reference sequence). Trimming stripped 5 bases from V and 7 bases from J, with 20 bases between. CDR3 sequence (DNA): TGCAGTGCTGGAAGTAGCGAGATTTTTGGGACCCAGTACTTC. Residues: CSAGSSEIFGTQYF.

The chain employs TRBV19 and TRBJ1-5; D remains ambiguous. Germline V gene lookup returns CDR1 LNHDA and CDR2 SQIVND (reference sequence). This CDR3 region has 13 residues. V lost 1 base, J lost 7 bases, and 8 bases lay in between. The CDR3 loop reads CASSIGFGQPQHF. The CDR3 DNA reads TGTGCCAGTAGTATAGGGTTCGGACAGCCCCAGCATTTT.